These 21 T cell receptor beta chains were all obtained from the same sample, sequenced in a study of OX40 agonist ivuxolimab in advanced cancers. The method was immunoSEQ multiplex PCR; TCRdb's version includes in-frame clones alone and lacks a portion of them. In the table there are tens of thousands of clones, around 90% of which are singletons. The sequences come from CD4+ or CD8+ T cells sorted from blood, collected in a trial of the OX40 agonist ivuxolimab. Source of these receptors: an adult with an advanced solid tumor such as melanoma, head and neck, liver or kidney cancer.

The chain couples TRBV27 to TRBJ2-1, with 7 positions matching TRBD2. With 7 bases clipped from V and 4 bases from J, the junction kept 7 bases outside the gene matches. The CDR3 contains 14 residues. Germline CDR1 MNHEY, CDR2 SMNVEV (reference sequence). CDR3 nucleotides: TGTGCCAGCACTACTAGCGCTTCGTACAATGAGCAGTTCTTC. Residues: CASTTSASYNEQFF.

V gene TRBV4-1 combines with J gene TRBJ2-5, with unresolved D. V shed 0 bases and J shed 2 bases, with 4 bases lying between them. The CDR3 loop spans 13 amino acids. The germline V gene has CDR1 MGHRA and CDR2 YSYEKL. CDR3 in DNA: TGCGCCAGCAGCCAAGAGTTTCAAGAGACCCAGTACTTC. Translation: CASSQEFQETQYF.

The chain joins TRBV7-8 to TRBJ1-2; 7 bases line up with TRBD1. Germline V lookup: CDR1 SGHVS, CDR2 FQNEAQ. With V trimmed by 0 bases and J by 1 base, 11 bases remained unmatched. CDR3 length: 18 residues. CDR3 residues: CASSLARTGFEFNYGYTF. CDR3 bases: TGTGCCAGCAGCTTAGCCCGGACAGGTTTTGAGTTTAACTATGGCTACACCTTC.

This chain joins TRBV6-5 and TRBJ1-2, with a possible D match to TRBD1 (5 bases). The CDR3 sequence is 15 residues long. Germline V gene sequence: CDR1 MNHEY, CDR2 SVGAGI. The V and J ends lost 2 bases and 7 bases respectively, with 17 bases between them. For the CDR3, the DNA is TGTGCCAGCAGTTACACAGGCAGGGATGAGGGTGGCTACACCTTC. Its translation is CASSYTGRDEGGYTF.

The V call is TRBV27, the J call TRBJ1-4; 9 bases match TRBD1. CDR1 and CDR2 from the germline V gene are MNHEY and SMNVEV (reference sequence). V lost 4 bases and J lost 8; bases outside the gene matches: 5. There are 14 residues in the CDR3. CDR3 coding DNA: TGTGCCAGCAGTTACAGGACAGGGGAGGAAAAACTGTTTTTT. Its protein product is CASSYRTGEEKLFF.

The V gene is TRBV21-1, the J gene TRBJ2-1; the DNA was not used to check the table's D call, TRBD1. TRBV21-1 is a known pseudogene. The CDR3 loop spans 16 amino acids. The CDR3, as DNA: TGCGCCAGCAGTGAGTCGGGGACAGGGGGCAACAATGAGCAGTTCTTC. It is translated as CASSESGTGGNNEQFF.

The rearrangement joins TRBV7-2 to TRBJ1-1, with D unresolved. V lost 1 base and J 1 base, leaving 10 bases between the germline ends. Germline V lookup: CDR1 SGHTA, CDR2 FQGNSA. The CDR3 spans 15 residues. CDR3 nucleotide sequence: TGTGCCAGCAGCTTAGAGTGGACGGGGAACACTGAAGCTTTCTTT. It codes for CASSLEWTGNTEAFF.

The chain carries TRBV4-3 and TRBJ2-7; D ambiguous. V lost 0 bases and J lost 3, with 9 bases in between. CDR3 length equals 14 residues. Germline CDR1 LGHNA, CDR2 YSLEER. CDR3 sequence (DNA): TGCGCCAGCAGCCAAGACCGGGCAGGCTACGAGCAGTACTTC. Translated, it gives CASSQDRAGYEQYF.

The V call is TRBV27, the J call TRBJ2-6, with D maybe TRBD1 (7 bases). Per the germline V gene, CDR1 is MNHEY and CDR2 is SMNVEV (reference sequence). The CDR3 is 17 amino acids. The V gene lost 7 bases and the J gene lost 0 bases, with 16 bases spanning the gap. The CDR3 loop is CASTGDSTPSGANVLTF. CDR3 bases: TGTGCCAGCACGGGGGACAGTACTCCCTCTGGGGCCAACGTCCTGACTTTC.

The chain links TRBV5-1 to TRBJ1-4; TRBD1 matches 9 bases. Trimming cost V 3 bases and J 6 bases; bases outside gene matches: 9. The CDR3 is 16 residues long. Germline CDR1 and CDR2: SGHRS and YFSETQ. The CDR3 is CASSSETGGADEKLFF. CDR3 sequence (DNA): TGCGCCAGCAGCTCAGAAACAGGGGGCGCGGATGAAAAACTGTTTTTT.

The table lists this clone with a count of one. CDR3 amino acids: CASSLGDYKGQFF. The CDR3 DNA reads TGTGCCAGCAGCTTGGGTGATTACAAGGGACAGTTCTTC. V and J are TRBV5-5 and TRBJ2-1, with no clear D. The V end was cut by 0 bases, the J end by 13 bases, with 14 bases between. CDR3 length: 13 residues. Germline CDR1 and CDR2: SGHKS and YYEKEE (reference sequence).

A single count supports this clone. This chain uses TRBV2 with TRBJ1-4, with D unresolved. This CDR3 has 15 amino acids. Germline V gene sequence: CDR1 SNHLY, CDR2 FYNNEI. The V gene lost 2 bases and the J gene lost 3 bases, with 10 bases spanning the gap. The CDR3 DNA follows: TGTGCCAGCAGTGAATACCAGCTCGCTAATGAAAAACTGTTTTTT. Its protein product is CASSEYQLANEKLFF.

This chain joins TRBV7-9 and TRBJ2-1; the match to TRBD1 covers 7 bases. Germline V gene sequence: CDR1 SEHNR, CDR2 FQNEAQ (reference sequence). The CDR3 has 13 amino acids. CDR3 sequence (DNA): TGTGCAATTCTAGAGGGGGCGAACAATGAGCAGTTCTTC. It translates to CAILEGANNEQFF. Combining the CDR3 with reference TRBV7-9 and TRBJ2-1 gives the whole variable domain DTGVSQNPRHKITKRGQNVTFRCDPISEHNRLYWYRQTLGQGPEFLTYFQNEAQLEKSRLLSDRFSAERPKGSFSTLEIQRTEQGDSAMYLCAILEGANNEQFFGPGTRLTVL.

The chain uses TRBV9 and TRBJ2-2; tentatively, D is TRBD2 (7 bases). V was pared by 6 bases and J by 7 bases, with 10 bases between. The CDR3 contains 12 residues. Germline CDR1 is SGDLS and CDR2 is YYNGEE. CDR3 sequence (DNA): TGTGCCAGCAAGGGGGAGGGCGGGGAGCTGTTTTTT. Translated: CASKGEGGELFF. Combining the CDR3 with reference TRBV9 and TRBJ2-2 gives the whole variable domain DSGVTQTPKHLITATGQRVTLRCSPRSGDLSVYWYQQSLDQGLQFLIQYYNGEERAKGNILERFSAQQFPDLHSELNLSSLELGDSALYFCASKGEGGELFFGEGSRLTVL.

In DNA form, the CDR3 reads TGTGCCATCAGTGTGGAGAAGTACCAAGAGACCCAGTACTTC. Its translation is CAISVEKYQETQYF. The genes are TRBV10-3 and TRBJ2-5; no clear D gene. This CDR3 has 14 residues. Germline assignment: CDR1 ENHRY and CDR2 SYGVKD. V lost 4 bases, J lost 0 bases, and 9 bases lay in between.

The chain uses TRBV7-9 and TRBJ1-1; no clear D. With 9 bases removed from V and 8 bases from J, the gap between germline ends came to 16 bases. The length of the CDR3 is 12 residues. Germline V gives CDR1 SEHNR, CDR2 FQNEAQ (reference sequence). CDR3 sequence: CARTPPSLEAFF. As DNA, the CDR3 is TGTGCCAGAACCCCCCCTTCACTGGAAGCTTTCTTT.

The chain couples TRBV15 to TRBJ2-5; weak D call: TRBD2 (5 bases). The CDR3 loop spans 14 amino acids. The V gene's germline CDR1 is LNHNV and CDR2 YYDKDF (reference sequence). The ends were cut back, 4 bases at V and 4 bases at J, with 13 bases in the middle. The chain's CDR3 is CATSTLLGGETQYF. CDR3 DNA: TGTGCCACCAGCACCCTACTAGGAGGAGAGACCCAGTACTTC. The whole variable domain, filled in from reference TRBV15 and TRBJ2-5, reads DAMVIQNPRYQVTQFGKPVTLSCSQTLNHNVMYWYQQKSSQAPKLLFHYYDKDFNNEADTPDNFQSRRPNTSFCFLDIRSPGLGDTAMYLCATSTLLGGETQYFGPGTRLLVL.

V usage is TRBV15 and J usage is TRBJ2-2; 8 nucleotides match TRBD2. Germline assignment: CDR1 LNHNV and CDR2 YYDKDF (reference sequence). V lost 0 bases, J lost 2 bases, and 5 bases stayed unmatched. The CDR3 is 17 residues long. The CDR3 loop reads CATSRDLAGGNTGELFF. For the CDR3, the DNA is TGTGCCACCAGCAGAGATTTGGCGGGGGGCAACACCGGGGAGCTGTTTTTT.

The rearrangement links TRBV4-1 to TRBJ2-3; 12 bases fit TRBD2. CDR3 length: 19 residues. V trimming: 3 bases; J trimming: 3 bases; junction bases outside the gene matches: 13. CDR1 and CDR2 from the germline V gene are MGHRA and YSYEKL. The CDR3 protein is CASSHPQRLAGGPTDTQYF. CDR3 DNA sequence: TGCGCCAGCAGCCATCCTCAGCGGCTAGCGGGGGGGCCTACAGATACGCAGTATTTT.

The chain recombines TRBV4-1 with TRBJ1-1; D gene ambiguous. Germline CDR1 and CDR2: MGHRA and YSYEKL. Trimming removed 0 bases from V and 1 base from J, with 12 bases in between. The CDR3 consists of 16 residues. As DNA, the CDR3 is TGCGCCAGCAGCCAAGATAACCTTGGGCGGAACACTGAAGCTTTCTTT. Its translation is CASSQDNLGRNTEAFF.

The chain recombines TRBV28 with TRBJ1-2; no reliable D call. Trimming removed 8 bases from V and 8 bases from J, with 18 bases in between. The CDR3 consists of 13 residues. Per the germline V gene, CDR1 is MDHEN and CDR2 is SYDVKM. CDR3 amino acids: CASHPSGSAGYTF. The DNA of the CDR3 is TGTGCCAGCCACCCCTCCGGGTCGGCAGGCTACACCTTC.